The 22 T cell receptor beta chains listed next were all sequenced from one sample in a study of persistence of HIV-infected CD4 T cells. An overlapping HIV-1 Gag peptide pool stimulated these cells at roughly 1 ug/peptide/mL. Memory cells lacking CD40L and CD69 with high CD45RO were sorted. Their cognate antigens are unknown. The libraries were made with immunoSEQ version 4 in survey mode. Method: immunoSEQ multiplex PCR; TCRdb's copy keeps in-frame clones and lacks some. The table shows just under 65,000 clones, with just under 75% occurring only once. Sequenced material: CD4+ T cells sorted from PBMCs after roughly 18-hour stimulation, taken from a patient who received antiretroviral therapy. The receptors here all came from an adult man with HIV who was CMV-seropositive.

The chain joins TRBV9 to TRBJ1-2; 7 nucleotides align to TRBD1. Germline assignment: CDR1 SGDLS and CDR2 YYNGEE. The ends lost 4 bases at V and 3 bases at J; junction bases unmatched: 6. The CDR3 has 14 amino acids. CDR3 DNA sequence: TGTGCCAGCAGCTTCCTTCAGGGGGACTATGGCTACACCTTC. It is translated as CASSFLQGDYGYTF.

The chain recombines TRBV3-1 (or the pseudogene TRBV3-2) with TRBJ1-6, with a possible D match to TRBD1 (6 bases). The CDR3 contains 15 residues. The germline V and J ends were trimmed by 0 bases and 8 bases, with 11 bases remaining between them. The germline gives CDR1 LGHDT, CDR2 YNNKEL (reference sequence). The CDR3 protein is CASSQDKGGYSPLHF. Here the CDR3 DNA reads TGTGCCAGCAGCCAAGATAAGGGGGGATATTCACCCCTCCACTTT.

This chain uses TRBV3-1 (or the pseudogene TRBV3-2) with TRBJ2-7; D perhaps matches TRBD1 (5 bases). The germline V and J ends were trimmed by 2 bases and 2 bases, with 10 bases remaining between them. CDR3 length equals 14 residues. In germline, CDR1 is LGHDT, CDR2 YNNKEL (reference sequence). This CDR3 reads CASSQSPGPYEQYF. Here the CDR3 DNA reads TGTGCCAGCAGCCAATCGCCAGGGCCCTACGAGCAGTACTTC.

The CDR3 coding sequence is TGTGCCGGCACCCCGGGACTAGCGGGGGGGAATGAGCAGTTCTTC. It codes for CAGTPGLAGGNEQFF. The chain has TRBV6-5 and TRBJ2-1, with 16 bases matching TRBD2. V lost 11 bases and J lost 7; bases outside the gene matches: 8. CDR1 MNHEY and CDR2 SVGAGI come from the germline V gene. This CDR3 is built from 15 residues.

The chain has TRBV19 and TRBJ2-3; the match to TRBD2 covers 11 bases. Germline assignment: CDR1 LNHDA and CDR2 SQIVND (reference sequence). This CDR3 contains 15 residues. Trimming took 7 bases from V and 2 from J; bases not matched to a gene: 5. CDR3 DNA sequence: TGTGCCAGTACCCGGACTAGCGGGCCCACAGATACGCAGTATTTT. Residues: CASTRTSGPTDTQYF.

The chain couples TRBV19 to TRBJ2-7; 8 bases agree with TRBD2. The CDR3 sequence is 15 residues long. The J segment lost 2 bases and the V segment lost 5 bases, leaving 8 bases of the junction unmatched. Germline CDR1 LNHDA, CDR2 SQIVND (reference sequence). This CDR3 is CASSFNAGGAYEQYF. CDR3 DNA sequence: TGTGCCAGTAGTTTCAATGCGGGGGGCGCCTACGAGCAGTACTTC.

DNA for the CDR3: TGTGCCAGCGGGCGTCGGGGGGTCAATGAGCAGTTCTTC. Protein product: CASGRRGVNEQFF. This chain connects TRBV11-2 to TRBJ2-1, with 7 positions matching TRBD2. This CDR3 region has 13 residues. The junction had 7 bases not matched to a gene; V was cut back by 8 bases and J by 6 bases. Germline values: CDR1 SGHAT, CDR2 FQNNGV. The full variable domain, with the rest looked up from reference TRBV11-2 and TRBJ2-1, is EAGVAQSPRYKIIEKRQSVAFWCNPISGHATLYWYQQILGQGPKLLIQFQNNGVVDDSQLPKDRFSAERLKGVDSTLKIQPAKLEDSAVYLCASGRRGVNEQFFGPGTRLTVL.

The chain couples TRBV7-8 to TRBJ2-7; 14 bases align to TRBD2. V trimming: 0 bases; J trimming: 2 bases; junction bases outside the gene matches: 6. The CDR3 loop spans 18 amino acids. In germline, CDR1 is SGHVS, CDR2 FQNEAQ. The CDR3 sequence is CASSLARGLAGETYEQYF. DNA for the CDR3: TGTGCCAGCAGCTTAGCGCGGGGACTAGCGGGGGAGACCTACGAGCAGTACTTC.

V is TRBV19 and J is TRBJ2-1; D is perhaps TRBD1 (6 bases). With 4 bases removed from V and 7 bases from J, the gap between germline ends came to 20 bases. Germline V gives CDR1 LNHDA, CDR2 SQIVND (reference sequence). This CDR3 comprises 16 residues. CDR3 bases: TGTGCCAGTAGTACCGGGACAATAAGGGTGGGGAATGAGCAGTTCTTC. This gives the protein CASSTGTIRVGNEQFF. Based on the CDR3 plus reference TRBV19 and TRBJ2-1, the full variable domain is DGGITQSPKYLFRKEGQNVTLSCEQNLNHDAMYWYRQDPGQGLRLIYYSQIVNDFQKGDIAEGYSVSREKKESFPLTVTSAQKNPTAFYLCASSTGTIRVGNEQFFGPGTRLTVL.

V is TRBV18 and J is TRBJ2-2; D is possibly TRBD1 or TRBD2 (6 bases each). Trimming stripped 1 base from V and 4 bases from J, with 10 bases between. Germline assignment: CDR1 KGHSH and CDR2 LQKENI. CDR3 size: 15 residues. The DNA for the CDR3 is TGTGCCAGCTCACCACGGAGGGGGATCACCGGGGAGCTGTTTTTT. Amino acids: CASSPRRGITGELFF.

This chain joins TRBV4-1 and TRBJ1-2; D perhaps matches TRBD1 (6 bases). Trimming removed 1 base at V and 4 bases at J, with 13 bases between. The CDR3 runs 15 residues. CDR1 and CDR2 (germline): MGHRA, YSYEKL. The CDR3 here is CASSQAPGVTYGYTF. The CDR3, as DNA: TGCGCCAGCAGCCAAGCCCCAGGGGTAACCTATGGCTACACCTTC.

This clone is deemed medium-sized. The chain is built from TRBV6-5 and TRBJ1-3, with 9 bases lining up with TRBD1. This CDR3 has 15 amino acids. Trimming at V came to 6 bases and at J to 3 bases, leaving 6 bases not matched to a gene. CDR1 MNHEY and CDR2 SVGAGI come from the germline V gene. CDR3 sequence reads: CASRTGGSSGNTIYF. CDR3 coding DNA: TGTGCCAGCAGGACAGGGGGTTCGAGTGGAAACACCATATATTTT.

The gene calls are TRBV19 and TRBJ1-5; the D gene is possibly TRBD1 (6 bases). Germline V CDR1 and CDR2: LNHDA, SQIVND (reference sequence). CDR3 length equals 13 residues. V lost 7 bases, J lost 5 bases, and 12 bases lay in between. The CDR3 coding sequence is TGTGCCAGTACGGACAGACAAGATCAGCCCCAGCATTTT. Protein product: CASTDRQDQPQHF. Full variable domain (remainder filled in from reference TRBV19 and TRBJ1-5): DGGITQSPKYLFRKEGQNVTLSCEQNLNHDAMYWYRQDPGQGLRLIYYSQIVNDFQKGDIAEGYSVSREKKESFPLTVTSAQKNPTAFYLCASTDRQDQPQHFGDGTRLSIL.

The gene calls are TRBV7-3 and TRBJ2-1; TRBD1 might be the D (6 bases). This CDR3 is 16 amino acids long. Trimming took off 5 bases at V and 5 bases at J, with 19 bases between the two ends. The germline V gene encodes CDR1 SGHTA and CDR2 FQGTGA. The CDR3 DNA sequence: TGTGCCAGCAGCCTATCCCACAGGGTTGGGCACAATGAGCAGTTCTTC. Translated: CASSLSHRVGHNEQFF.

V usage is TRBV3-1 (or the pseudogene TRBV3-2) and J usage is TRBJ2-5; no reliable D call. The CDR3 is made up of 12 amino acids. Germline assignment: CDR1 LGHDT and CDR2 YNNKEL (reference sequence). V was clipped by 8 bases and J by 5 bases, with 12 bases between them. Here the CDR3 DNA reads TGTGCCAGCGCCCCCCTGAGGGAGACCCAGTACTTC. This sequence encodes CASAPLRETQYF.

The chain has TRBV10-3 and TRBJ1-1; 7 positions match TRBD1. The CDR3 length is 14 residues. The J segment lost 3 bases and the V segment lost 3 bases, leaving 4 bases of the junction unmatched. CDR1 is ENHRY and CDR2 is SYGVKD in the germline V gene. CDR3 bases: TGTGCCATCAGTGAAGACAGGGTTTACACTGAAGCTTTCTTT. Protein: CAISEDRVYTEAFF.

V is TRBV11-3 and J is TRBJ2-7, with D perhaps matching TRBD1 or TRBD2 (5 bases each). The V end lost 5 bases, the J end lost 3 bases, and 11 bases lay between the germline ends. Germline assignment: CDR1 SGHNT and CDR2 YENEEA. This CDR3 contains 13 residues. The CDR3, as DNA: TGTGCCAGCAGCGCCCGGGGCTACTACGAGCAGTACTTC. The encoded protein is CASSARGYYEQYF.

This chain joins TRBV11-3 and TRBJ2-2; 10 nucleotides match TRBD2. Germline assignment: CDR1 SGHNT and CDR2 YENEEA. CDR3 length: 17 residues. V was pared by 5 bases and J by 2 bases, with 8 bases of the junction left unmatched. CDR3 protein: CASSPPTSGVNTGELFF. The CDR3 nucleotides are TGTGCCAGCAGCCCCCCCACTAGCGGGGTCAACACCGGGGAGCTGTTTTTT.

V is TRBV7-2 and J is TRBJ1-5; D might be TRBD1 (6 bases). The CDR3 sequence is 14 residues long. The V end was cut by 6 bases, the J end by 6 bases, with 15 bases between. CDR1 and CDR2 from the germline V gene are SGHTA and FQGNSA. In DNA, the CDR3 is TGTGCCAGCAGTCGAGGGGGGACGGGTCAGCCCCAGCATTTT. This sequence encodes CASSRGGTGQPQHF.

This CDR3 reads CASSSSGGVGTEAFF. The CDR3 bases are TGTGCCAGCAGCTCTTCAGGGGGCGTCGGCACTGAAGCTTTCTTT. V usage is TRBV6-6 and J usage is TRBJ1-1, with TRBD1 identical over 8 bases. V was clipped by 6 bases and J by 4 bases; unmatched bases: 10. This CDR3 comprises 15 residues. CDR1 and CDR2 from the germline V gene are MNHNY and SVGAGI (reference sequence).

The chain's CDR3 is CASSAGRGQAIQYF. The CDR3 nucleotides are TGCGCCAGCAGCGCTGGAAGGGGGCAGGCCATTCAGTACTTC. The chain combines TRBV5-1 with TRBJ2-4; TRBD1 matches 7 bases. Trimming removed 4 bases from V and 9 bases from J; junction bases left unmatched: 10. The CDR3 has 14 residues. Germline V gene sequence: CDR1 SGHRS, CDR2 YFSETQ. Drawing the rest from reference TRBV5-1 and TRBJ2-4, the complete variable domain is KAGVTQTPRYLIKTRGQQVTLSCSPISGHRSVSWYQQTPGQGLQFLFEYFSETQRNKGNFPGRFSGRQFSNSRSEMNVSTLELGDSALYLCASSAGRGQAIQYFGAGTRLSVL.

The rearrangement joins TRBV6-5 to TRBJ1-1; D call uncertain. This CDR3 has 13 amino acids. Trimming pared 7 bases from V and 7 bases from J, leaving 16 bases between. From germline, CDR1 is MNHEY and CDR2 SVGAGI. The CDR3 is CASTPRARHEAFF. The CDR3 DNA sequence: TGTGCCAGCACCCCCCGGGCTCGACATGAAGCTTTCTTT.